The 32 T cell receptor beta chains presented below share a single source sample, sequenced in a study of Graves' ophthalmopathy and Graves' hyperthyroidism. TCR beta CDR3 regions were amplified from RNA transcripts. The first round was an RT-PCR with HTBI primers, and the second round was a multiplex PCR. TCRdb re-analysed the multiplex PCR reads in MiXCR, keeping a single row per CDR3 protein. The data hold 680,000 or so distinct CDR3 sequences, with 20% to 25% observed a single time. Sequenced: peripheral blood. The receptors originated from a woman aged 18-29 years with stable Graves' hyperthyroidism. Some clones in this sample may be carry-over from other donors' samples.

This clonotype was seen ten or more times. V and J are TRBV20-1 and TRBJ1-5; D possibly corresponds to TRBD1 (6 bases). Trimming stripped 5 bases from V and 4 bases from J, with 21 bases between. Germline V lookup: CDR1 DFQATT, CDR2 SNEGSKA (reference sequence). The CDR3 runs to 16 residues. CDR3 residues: CSAPTGRGAWNQPQHF. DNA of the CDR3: TGCAGTGCTCCCACGGGGCGGGGGGCTTGGAATCAGCCCCAGCATTTT.

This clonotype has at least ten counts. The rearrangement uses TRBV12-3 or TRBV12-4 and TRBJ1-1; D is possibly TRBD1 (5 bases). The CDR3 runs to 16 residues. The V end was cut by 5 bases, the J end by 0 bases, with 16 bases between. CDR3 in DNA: TGTGCCAGCAGTAAGCTTCGACAGCCGATGAACACTGAAGCTTTCTTT. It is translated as CASSKLRQPMNTEAFF.

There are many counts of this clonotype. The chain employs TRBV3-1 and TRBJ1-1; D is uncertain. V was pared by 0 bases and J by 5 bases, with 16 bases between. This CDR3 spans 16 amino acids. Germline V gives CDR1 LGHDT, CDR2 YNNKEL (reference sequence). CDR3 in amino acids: CASSQDVGQMGTEAFF. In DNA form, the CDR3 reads TGTGCCAGCAGCCAAGATGTTGGGCAAATGGGGACTGAAGCTTTCTTT. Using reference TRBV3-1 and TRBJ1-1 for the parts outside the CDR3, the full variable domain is DTAVSQTPKYLVTQMGNDKSIKCEQNLGHDTMYWYKQDSKKFLKIMFSYNNKELIINETVPNRFSPKSPDKAHLNLHINSLELGDSAVYFCASSQDVGQMGTEAFFGQGTRLTVV.

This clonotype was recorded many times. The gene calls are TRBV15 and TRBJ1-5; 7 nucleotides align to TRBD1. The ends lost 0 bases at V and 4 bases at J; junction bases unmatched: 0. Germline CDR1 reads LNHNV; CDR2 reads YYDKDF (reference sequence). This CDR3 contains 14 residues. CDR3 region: CATSREDRNQPQHF. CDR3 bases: TGTGCCACCAGCAGAGAGGACAGGAATCAGCCCCAGCATTTT.

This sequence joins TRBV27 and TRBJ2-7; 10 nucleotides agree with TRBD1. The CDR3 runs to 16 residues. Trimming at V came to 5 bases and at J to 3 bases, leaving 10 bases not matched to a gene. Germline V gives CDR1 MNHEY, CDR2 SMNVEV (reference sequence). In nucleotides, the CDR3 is TGTGCCAGCAGTCCCTCGACAGGGGGCAAAGGCTACGAGCAGTACTTC. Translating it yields CASSPSTGGKGYEQYF.

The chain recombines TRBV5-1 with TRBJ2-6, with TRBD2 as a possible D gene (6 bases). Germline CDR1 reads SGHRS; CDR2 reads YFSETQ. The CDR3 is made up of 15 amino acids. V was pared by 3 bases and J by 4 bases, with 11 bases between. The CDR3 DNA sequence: TGCGCCAGCAGCTGGAGGGACTCCGGGGCCAACGTCCTGACTTTC. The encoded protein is CASSWRDSGANVLTF.

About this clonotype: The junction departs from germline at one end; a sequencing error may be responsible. The CDR3 spells CASNLYSGGYGYTF. The CDR3 DNA reads as TGTGCCAGCAATTTATACTCCGGTGGCTATGGCTACACCTTC. The chain couples TRBV28 to TRBJ1-2; no definite D call. The V gene's germline CDR1 is MDHEN and CDR2 SYDVKM. The CDR3 runs to 14 residues.

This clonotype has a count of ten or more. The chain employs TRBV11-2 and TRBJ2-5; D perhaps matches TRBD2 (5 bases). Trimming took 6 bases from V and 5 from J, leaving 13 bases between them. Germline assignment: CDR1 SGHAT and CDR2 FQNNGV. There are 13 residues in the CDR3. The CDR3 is CASRPLARETQYF. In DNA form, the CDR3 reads TGTGCCAGCAGACCTCTAGCCAGGGAGACCCAGTACTTC. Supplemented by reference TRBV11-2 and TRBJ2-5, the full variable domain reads EAGVAQSPRYKIIEKRQSVAFWCNPISGHATLYWYQQILGQGPKLLIQFQNNGVVDDSQLPKDRFSAERLKGVDSTLKIQPAKLEDSAVYLCASRPLARETQYFGPGTRLLVL.

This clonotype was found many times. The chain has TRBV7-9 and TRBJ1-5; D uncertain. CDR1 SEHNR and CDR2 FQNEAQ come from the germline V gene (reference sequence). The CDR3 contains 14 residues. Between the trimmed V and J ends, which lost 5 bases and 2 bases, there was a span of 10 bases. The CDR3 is CASSGWGGNQPQHF. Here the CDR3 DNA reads TGTGCCAGCAGCGGTTGGGGAGGCAATCAGCCCCAGCATTTT. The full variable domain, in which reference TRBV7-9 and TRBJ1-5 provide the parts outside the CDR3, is DTGVSQNPRHKITKRGQNVTFRCDPISEHNRLYWYRQTLGQGPEFLTYFQNEAQLEKSRLLSDRFSAERPKGSFSTLEIQRTEQGDSAMYLCASSGWGGNQPQHFGDGTRLSIL.

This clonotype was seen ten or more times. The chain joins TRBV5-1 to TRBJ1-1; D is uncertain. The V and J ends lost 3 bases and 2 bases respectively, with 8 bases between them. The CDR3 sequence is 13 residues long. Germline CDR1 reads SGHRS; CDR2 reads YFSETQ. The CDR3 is CASSWEANTEAFF. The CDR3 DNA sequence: TGCGCCAGCAGCTGGGAGGCTAACACTGAAGCTTTCTTT.

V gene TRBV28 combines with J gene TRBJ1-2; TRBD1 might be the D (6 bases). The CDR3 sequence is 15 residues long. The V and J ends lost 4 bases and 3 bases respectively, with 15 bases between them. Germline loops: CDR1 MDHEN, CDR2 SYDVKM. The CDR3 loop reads CASSSGDRKHYGYTF. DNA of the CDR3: TGTGCCAGCAGTTCCGGAGACAGGAAACACTATGGCTACACCTTC.

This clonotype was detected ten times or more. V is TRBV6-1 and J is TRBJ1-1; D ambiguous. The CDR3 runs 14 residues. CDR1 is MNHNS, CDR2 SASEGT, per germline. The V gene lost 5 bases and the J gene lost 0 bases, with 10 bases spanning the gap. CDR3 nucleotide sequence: TGTGCCAGCAGTAAAGACGAGTTGAACACTGAAGCTTTCTTT. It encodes CASSKDELNTEAFF.

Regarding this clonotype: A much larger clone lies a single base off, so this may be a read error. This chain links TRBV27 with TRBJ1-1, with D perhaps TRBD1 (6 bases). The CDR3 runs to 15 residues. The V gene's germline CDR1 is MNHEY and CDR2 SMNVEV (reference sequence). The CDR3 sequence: CASSLSGGMNSEAFF. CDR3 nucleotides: TGTGCCAGCAGTTTATCAGGGGGGATGAACTCTGAAGCTTTCTTT.

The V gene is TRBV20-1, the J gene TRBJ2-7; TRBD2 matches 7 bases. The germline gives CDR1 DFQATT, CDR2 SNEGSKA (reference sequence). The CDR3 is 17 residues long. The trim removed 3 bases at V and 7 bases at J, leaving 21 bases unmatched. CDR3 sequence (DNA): TGCAGTGCTAGGAGTGGAGGATGGGACTATCCTTTTAAGGAGCAGTACTTC. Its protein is CSARSGGWDYPFKEQYF.

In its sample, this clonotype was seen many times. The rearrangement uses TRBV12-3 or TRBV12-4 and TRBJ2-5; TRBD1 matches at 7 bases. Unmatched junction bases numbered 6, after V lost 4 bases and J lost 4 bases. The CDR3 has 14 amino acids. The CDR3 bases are TGTGCCAGCAGTTCACGAGACAGGGTAGAGACCCAGTACTTC. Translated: CASSSRDRVETQYF.

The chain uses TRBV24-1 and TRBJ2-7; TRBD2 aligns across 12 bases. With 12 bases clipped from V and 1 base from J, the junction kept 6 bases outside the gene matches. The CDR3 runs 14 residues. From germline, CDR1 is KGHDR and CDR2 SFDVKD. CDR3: CAALGLAGSYEQYF. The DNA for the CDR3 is TGTGCCGCTCTCGGACTAGCGGGATCCTACGAGCAGTACTTC.

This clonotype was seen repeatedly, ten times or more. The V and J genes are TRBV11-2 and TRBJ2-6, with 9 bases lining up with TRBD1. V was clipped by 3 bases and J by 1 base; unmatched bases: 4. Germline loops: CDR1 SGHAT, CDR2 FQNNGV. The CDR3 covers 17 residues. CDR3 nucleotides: TGTGCCAGCAGCTTGGGGGACAGGGATTCTGGGGCCAACGTCCTGACTTTC. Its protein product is CASSLGDRDSGANVLTF. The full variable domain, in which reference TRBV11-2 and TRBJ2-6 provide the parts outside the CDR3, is EAGVAQSPRYKIIEKRQSVAFWCNPISGHATLYWYQQILGQGPKLLIQFQNNGVVDDSQLPKDRFSAERLKGVDSTLKIQPAKLEDSAVYLCASSLGDRDSGANVLTFGAGSRLTVL.

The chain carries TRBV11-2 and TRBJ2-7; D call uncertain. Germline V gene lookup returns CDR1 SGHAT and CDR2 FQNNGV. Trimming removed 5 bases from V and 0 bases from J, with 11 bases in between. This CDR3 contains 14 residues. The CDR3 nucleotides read TGTGCCAGCAGCCCGGGTCTTGTCTCCTACGAGCAGTACTTC. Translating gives CASSPGLVSYEQYF. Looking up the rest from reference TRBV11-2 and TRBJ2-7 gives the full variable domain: EAGVAQSPRYKIIEKRQSVAFWCNPISGHATLYWYQQILGQGPKLLIQFQNNGVVDDSQLPKDRFSAERLKGVDSTLKIQPAKLEDSAVYLCASSPGLVSYEQYFGPGTRLTVT.

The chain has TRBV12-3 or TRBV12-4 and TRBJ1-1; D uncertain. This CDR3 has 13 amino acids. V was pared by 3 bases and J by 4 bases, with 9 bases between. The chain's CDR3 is CASSFQRGTEAFF. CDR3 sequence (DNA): TGTGCCAGCAGTTTTCAGCGGGGCACTGAAGCTTTCTTT.

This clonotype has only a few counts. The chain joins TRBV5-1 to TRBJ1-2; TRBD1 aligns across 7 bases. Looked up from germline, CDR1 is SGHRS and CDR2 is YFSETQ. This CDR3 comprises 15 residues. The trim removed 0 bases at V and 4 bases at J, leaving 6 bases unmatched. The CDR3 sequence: CASSLVQGGFYGYTF. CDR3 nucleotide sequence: TGCGCCAGCAGCTTGGTCCAGGGGGGATTCTATGGCTACACCTTC.

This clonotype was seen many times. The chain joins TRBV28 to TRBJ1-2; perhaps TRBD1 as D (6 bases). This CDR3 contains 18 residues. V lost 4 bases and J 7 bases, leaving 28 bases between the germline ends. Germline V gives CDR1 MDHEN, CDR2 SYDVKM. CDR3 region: CASSSKQKGQIGGGGYTF. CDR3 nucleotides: TGTGCCAGCAGTTCCAAACAAAAGGGACAAATCGGAGGTGGTGGCTACACCTTC.

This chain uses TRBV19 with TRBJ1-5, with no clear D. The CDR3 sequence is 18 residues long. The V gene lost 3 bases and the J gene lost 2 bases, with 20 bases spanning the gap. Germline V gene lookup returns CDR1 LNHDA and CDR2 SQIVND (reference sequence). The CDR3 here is CASSMGIRTVYGNQPQHF. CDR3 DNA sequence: TGTGCCAGTAGTATGGGTATAAGAACCGTTTATGGCAATCAGCCCCAGCATTTT.

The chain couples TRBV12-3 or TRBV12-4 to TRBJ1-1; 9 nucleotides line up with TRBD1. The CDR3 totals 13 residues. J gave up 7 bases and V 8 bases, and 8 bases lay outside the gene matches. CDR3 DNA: TGTGCCAGCTCCCTGGACAGGGGATATGAAGCTTTCTTT. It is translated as CASSLDRGYEAFF.

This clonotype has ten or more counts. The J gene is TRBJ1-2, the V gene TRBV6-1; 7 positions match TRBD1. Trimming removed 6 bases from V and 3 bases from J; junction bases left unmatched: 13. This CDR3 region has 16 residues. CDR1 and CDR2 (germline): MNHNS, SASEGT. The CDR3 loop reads CASRPTTGATHYGYTF. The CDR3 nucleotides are TGTGCCAGCAGACCCACCACAGGGGCCACCCACTATGGCTACACCTTC.

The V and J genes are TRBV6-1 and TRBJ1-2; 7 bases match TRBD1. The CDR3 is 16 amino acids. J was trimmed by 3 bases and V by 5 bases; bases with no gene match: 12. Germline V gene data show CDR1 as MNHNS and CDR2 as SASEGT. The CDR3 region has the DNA TGTGCCAGCAGTCTAGCCCCGGGACAGCCTTACTATGGCTACACCTTC. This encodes CASSLAPGQPYYGYTF.

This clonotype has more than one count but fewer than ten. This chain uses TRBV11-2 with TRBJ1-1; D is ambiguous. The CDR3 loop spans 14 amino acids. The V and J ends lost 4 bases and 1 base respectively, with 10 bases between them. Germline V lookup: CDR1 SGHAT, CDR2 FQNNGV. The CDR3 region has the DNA TGTGCCAGCAGCTCCGACATTGAGAACACTGAAGCTTTCTTT. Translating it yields CASSSDIENTEAFF.

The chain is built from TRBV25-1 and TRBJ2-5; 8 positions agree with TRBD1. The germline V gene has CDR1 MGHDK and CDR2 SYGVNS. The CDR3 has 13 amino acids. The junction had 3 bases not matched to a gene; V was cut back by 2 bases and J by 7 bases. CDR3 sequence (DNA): TGTGCCAGCAGTGAACAGGGGGCAGGGACCCAGTACTTC. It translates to CASSEQGAGTQYF.

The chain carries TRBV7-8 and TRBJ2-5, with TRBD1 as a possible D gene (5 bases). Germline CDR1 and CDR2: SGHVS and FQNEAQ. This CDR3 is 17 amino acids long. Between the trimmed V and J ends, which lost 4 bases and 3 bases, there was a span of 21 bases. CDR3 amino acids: CASSSLTLPDSEETQYF. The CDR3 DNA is TGTGCCAGCAGCTCCCTTACCCTACCCGACAGCGAAGAGACCCAGTACTTC.

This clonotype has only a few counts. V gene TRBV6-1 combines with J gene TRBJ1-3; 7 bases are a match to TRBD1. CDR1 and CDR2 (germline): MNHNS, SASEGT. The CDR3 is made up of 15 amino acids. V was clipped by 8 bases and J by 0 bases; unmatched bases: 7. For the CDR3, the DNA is TGTGCCAGCTCGACAGGGAGGGACTCTGGAAACACCATATATTTT. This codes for CASSTGRDSGNTIYF.

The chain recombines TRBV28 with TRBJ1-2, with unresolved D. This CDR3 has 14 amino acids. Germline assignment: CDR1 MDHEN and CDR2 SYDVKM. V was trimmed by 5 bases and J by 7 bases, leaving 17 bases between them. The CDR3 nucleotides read TGTGCCAGCAGTCAACCGGCCCTTTTAGGTGGCTACACCTTC. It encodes CASSQPALLGGYTF.

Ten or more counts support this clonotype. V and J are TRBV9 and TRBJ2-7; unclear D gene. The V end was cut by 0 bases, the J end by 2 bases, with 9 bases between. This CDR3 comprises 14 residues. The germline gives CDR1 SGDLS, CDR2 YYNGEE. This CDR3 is CASSVAPTAYEQYF. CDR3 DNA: TGTGCCAGCAGCGTAGCCCCGACCGCCTACGAGCAGTACTTC.

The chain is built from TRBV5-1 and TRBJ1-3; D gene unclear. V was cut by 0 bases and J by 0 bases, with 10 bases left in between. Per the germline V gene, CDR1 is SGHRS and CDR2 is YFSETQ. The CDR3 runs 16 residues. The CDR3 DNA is TGCGCCAGCAGCTTGGGGCCAATAGACTCTGGAAACACCATATATTTT. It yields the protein CASSLGPIDSGNTIYF.